One sample yielded the 10 T cell receptor beta chains listed below, sequenced in a study of T cell responses to AZD1222 COVID-19 vaccine (dated by TCRdb to about 2021). The method behind the library was the immunoSEQ multiplex PCR assay. TCRdb mirrors the immuneACCESS table, restricted to in-frame sequences. Some clones are absent from its copies; in checked studies, under half trace to an unresolved V gene, and the reason for the others is unknown. In all, the sample holds under 200,000 clones, and roughly 92% of those were seen once. Over 1.5% of the sample comes from the top ten. In the paper's terms, the time point label means: baseline before first vaccination. Material: peripheral blood, obtained on day 0 of AZD1222 vaccination. The receptors derive from an adult in good health.

The chain joins TRBV7-8 to TRBJ1-6, with D possibly matching TRBD1 (6 bases). CDR3 length: 17 amino acids. CDR1 and CDR2 from the germline V gene are SGHVS and FQNEAQ. Trimming removed 1 base from V and 7 bases from J, with 17 bases in between. CDR3 amino acids: CASSLEGGGTRNSPLHF. CDR3 sequence (DNA): TGTGCCAGCAGCTTAGAAGGAGGGGGTACTCGGAATTCACCCCTCCACTTT.

The genes are TRBV18 and TRBJ2-5; 7 bases are shared with TRBD1. Germline lookup yields CDR1 KGHSH and CDR2 LQKENI. This CDR3 comprises 15 residues. The V and J ends lost 1 base and 4 bases, in that order; junction bases with no gene match: 6. CDR3 residues: CASSPHKGAGETQYF. CDR3 sequence (DNA): TGTGCCAGCTCACCACACAAGGGGGCTGGAGAGACCCAGTACTTC.

The chain uses TRBV5-1 and TRBJ2-1; 9 nucleotides align to TRBD2. CDR3 length: 13 amino acids. The germline gives CDR1 SGHRS, CDR2 YFSETQ. The trim removed 7 bases at V and 4 bases at J, leaving 3 bases unmatched. The CDR3 DNA reads as TGCGCCAGCCGACTAGCGGAGTACAATGAGCAGTTCTTC. Translating it yields CASRLAEYNEQFF.

The chain recombines TRBV12-3 or TRBV12-4 with TRBJ1-2; D remains ambiguous. The ends were cut back, 8 bases at V and 0 bases at J, with 10 bases in the middle. This CDR3 spans 13 amino acids. The CDR3 here is CASRKEANYGYTF. The CDR3 DNA is TGTGCCAGCCGGAAAGAGGCTAACTATGGCTACACCTTC.

The rearrangement links TRBV12-3 or TRBV12-4 to TRBJ1-2, with D maybe TRBD1 (5 bases). The CDR3 has 12 amino acids. V was shortened by 6 bases and J by 9 bases, with 14 bases between the two germline ends. CDR3 nucleotide sequence: TGTGCCAGCAGGCCACAGGATCTTAGCTACACCTTC. Encoded protein: CASRPQDLSYTF.

The chain recombines TRBV24-1 with TRBJ2-2; possible D gene TRBD1, 6 bases. The V gene's germline CDR1 is KGHDR and CDR2 SFDVKD. CDR3 length: 17 amino acids. V lost 2 bases and J 0 bases, leaving 12 bases between the germline ends. CDR3 in DNA: TGTGCCACCAGTGATTCTACAGGGCCCGCGAACACCGGGGAGCTGTTTTTT. Encoded protein: CATSDSTGPANTGELFF.

The rearrangement links TRBV18 to TRBJ1-4; 8 nucleotides match TRBD1. Per germline, CDR1 KGHSH and CDR2 LQKENI. The V and J ends lost 3 bases and 4 bases, in that order; junction bases with no gene match: 4. CDR3 length: 15 residues. The CDR3, as DNA: TGTGCCAGCTCACCTAGGGACAGGCTTAATGAAAAACTGTTTTTT. Its protein is CASSPRDRLNEKLFF.

V gene TRBV2 combines with J gene TRBJ1-1; D is perhaps TRBD1 (5 bases). Between the trimmed V and J ends, which lost 3 bases and 1 base, there was a span of 9 bases. The CDR3 loop spans 14 amino acids. Germline CDR1 is SNHLY and CDR2 is FYNNEI. The CDR3 loop is CASSEGEWNTEAFF. Here the CDR3 DNA reads TGTGCCAGCAGTGAGGGGGAGTGGAACACTGAAGCTTTCTTT.

The V and J genes are TRBV18 and TRBJ1-4; TRBD1 aligns across 7 bases. V trimming: 0 bases; J trimming: 4 bases; junction bases outside the gene matches: 11. Germline V lookup: CDR1 KGHSH, CDR2 LQKENI. The CDR3 has 18 residues. The CDR3 loop is CASSPPSQGRGINEKLFF. CDR3 sequence (DNA): TGTGCCAGCTCACCACCCTCACAGGGGAGGGGGATTAATGAAAAACTGTTTTTT.

DNA of the CDR3: TGTGCCAGCAGTTACTACCATGAAGTCTTGGGAAACACCATATATTTT. This sequence encodes CASSYYHEVLGNTIYF. This chain uses TRBV6-5 with TRBJ1-3; no firm D call. Germline V gives CDR1 MNHEY, CDR2 SVGAGI. CDR3 length equals 16 residues. Deletions cut 1 base from V and 4 bases from J, with 14 bases between.